The source of this TCR beta chain is a study of beta chain features in type 1 diabetes. Study-wide results and caveats: A PCR bias possibly favoring shorter templates would apply equally to patients and controls.

Notes on this clone: Its target is unknown.

Expressed TCRB transcripts were sequenced, since all the RNA that had been isolated was reverse transcribed. Sequencing was performed with immunoSEQ multiplex PCR; in TCRdb, only in-frame clones are kept and a portion is missing. The sample has some 200,000 clones; approximately 11% are singletons. The receptor was derived from a man between 18 and 35 years old in good health. Source material: central memory CD4+ T cells from blood.

CDR3: CASSPTGLVTDTQYF. The DNA of the CDR3 is TGTGCCAGCAGCCCAACGGGACTTGTCACAGATACGCAGTATTTT. This chain joins TRBV7-9 and TRBJ2-3, with D possibly matching TRBD2 (6 bases). The germline V gene encodes CDR1 SEHNR and CDR2 FQNEAQ (reference sequence). This CDR3 comprises 15 residues. Between the trimmed V and J ends, which lost 5 bases and 2 bases, there was a span of 14 bases.